The 23 T cell receptor beta chains below all came from one sample that was sequenced in a study of shared clonotypes between healthy human individuals. This table comes from immunoSEQ multiplex PCR, and its TCRdb copy is limited to in-frame clones, with some not included. The repertoire holds some 2,500,000 clones, with 93% as singletons. Sequencing was carried out using naive CD4+ T cells from PBMCs. Stated subset: CD45RA+ positively selected. The receptor set was obtained from a man aged 18 to 30 in good health. Some clones in this sample may be carry-over from other donors' samples.

The chain links TRBV5-1 to TRBJ1-1; D is undetermined. Between the trimmed V and J ends, which lost 4 bases and 2 bases, there was a span of 12 bases. This CDR3 region has 14 residues. Looked up from germline, CDR1 is SGHRS and CDR2 is YFSETQ. The CDR3 bases are TGCGCCAGCAGCGCGGGGAGTTATAACACTGAAGCTTTCTTT. The encoded protein is CASSAGSYNTEAFF.

This chain links TRBV6-5 with TRBJ2-7; D is uncertain. Germline assignment: CDR1 MNHEY and CDR2 SVGAGI. The CDR3 length is 15 residues. The V end lost 0 bases, the J end lost 4 bases, and 13 bases lay between the germline ends. CDR3 sequence reads: CASSYSKFSSYEQYF. The CDR3 nucleotides are TGTGCCAGCAGTTACTCGAAATTCAGTAGTTACGAGCAGTACTTC.

The V and J genes are TRBV7-8 and TRBJ2-5; D is uncertain. Per germline, CDR1 SGHVS and CDR2 FQNEAQ. V lost 4 bases and J lost 4, with 7 bases in between. CDR3 length: 12 residues. For the CDR3, the DNA is TGTGCCAGCAGCTACAGTGCAGAGACCCAGTACTTC. Its protein product is CASSYSAETQYF.

V usage is TRBV7-2 and J usage is TRBJ1-2; D possibly corresponds to TRBD1 (6 bases). Germline CDR1 SGHTA, CDR2 FQGNSA. The CDR3 loop spans 15 amino acids. Trimming shortened V by 2 bases and J by 8 bases, and 18 bases separated the two germline ends. This CDR3 reads CASSLKGVGVAGYTF. The CDR3 DNA reads as TGTGCCAGCAGCTTAAAGGGGGTCGGGGTCGCGGGCTACACCTTC.

V is TRBV15 and J is TRBJ1-3, with a weak D call TRBD1 (6 bases). The V and J ends lost 2 bases and 2 bases respectively, with 16 bases between them. Germline V gene lookup returns CDR1 LNHNV and CDR2 YYDKDF (reference sequence). This CDR3 contains 17 residues. The CDR3 bases are TGTGCCACCAGCAGACCACGGGGGGCTGGAACTGGAAACACCATATATTTT. Translation gives CATSRPRGAGTGNTIYF.

In the case of this clone: Distinct nucleotide sequences in the sample also encode this CDR3. This chain links TRBV10-2 with TRBJ2-7; 12 bases align to TRBD2. From germline, CDR1 is WSHSY and CDR2 SAAADI. The V and J ends lost 6 bases and 4 bases, in that order; junction bases with no gene match: 4. The CDR3 totals 14 residues. CDR3: CASRAGTSGYEQYF. The CDR3 DNA sequence: TGCGCCAGCAGGGCCGGGACTAGCGGGTACGAGCAGTACTTC.

This chain connects TRBV28 to TRBJ1-1; D gene ambiguous. Germline V gene sequence: CDR1 MDHEN, CDR2 SYDVKM. The CDR3 runs to 15 residues. V gave up 6 bases and J gave up 4 bases, with 18 bases separating them. The CDR3: CASSDDTFGRTEAFF. The CDR3 region has the DNA TGTGCCAGCAGCGATGACACCTTCGGTCGCACTGAAGCTTTCTTT.

The chain employs TRBV27 and TRBJ2-7, with D unclear. Germline loops: CDR1 MNHEY, CDR2 SMNVEV (reference sequence). The CDR3 contains 15 residues. V lost 7 bases, J lost 0 bases, and 16 bases lay in between. This CDR3 reads CASTSSSASSYEQYF. CDR3 DNA sequence: TGTGCCAGCACCTCCTCCAGCGCGAGCTCCTACGAGCAGTACTTC.

The chain joins TRBV6-1 to TRBJ2-5, with unresolved D. Germline V gene sequence: CDR1 MNHNS, CDR2 SASEGT. CDR3 length: 13 residues. The V end was cut by 2 bases, the J end by 2 bases, with 6 bases between. The CDR3 bases are TGTGCCAGCAGTGAAAACAGACAAGAGACCCAGTACTTC. Its translation: CASSENRQETQYF.

The J gene is TRBJ2-3, the V gene TRBV4-1, with D perhaps TRBD1 (6 bases). The V gene lost 3 bases and the J gene lost 5 bases, with 9 bases spanning the gap. Per the germline V gene, CDR1 is MGHRA and CDR2 is YSYEKL. This CDR3 comprises 13 residues. The CDR3 nucleotides are TGCGCCAGCAGCCATCCCAGGGGAGATACGCAGTATTTT. It codes for CASSHPRGDTQYF.

A note on this clone: This CDR3 is also generated by other DNA sequences in the sample. V is TRBV19 and J is TRBJ2-2; TRBD1 matches 9 bases. In germline, CDR1 is LNHDA, CDR2 SQIVND (reference sequence). The CDR3 covers 14 residues. V lost 5 bases, J lost 5 bases, and 3 bases stayed unmatched. CDR3 sequence (DNA): TGTGCCAGTAGTGACAGGGGGGGAACCGGGGAGCTGTTTTTT. This encodes CASSDRGGTGELFF.

For this clone: The sample holds other DNA sequences that translate to the same CDR3. The chain couples TRBV18 to TRBJ1-4; 8 positions agree with TRBD1. Germline CDR1 is KGHSH and CDR2 is LQKENI. This CDR3 comprises 15 residues. V dropped 3 bases and J dropped 4; count of bases not matched to a gene: 4. The CDR3 DNA follows: TGTGCCAGCTCACCCCCGGGACAGGTTAATGAAAAACTGTTTTTT. Translated, it gives CASSPPGQVNEKLFF.

This rearrangement joins TRBV6-5 to TRBJ1-1, with D perhaps TRBD1 (5 bases). The CDR3 is 14 residues long. Looked up from germline, CDR1 is MNHEY and CDR2 is SVGAGI. The V end was cut by 5 bases, the J end by 7 bases, with 17 bases between. CDR3 sequence reads: CASSKPGTSVEAFF. Written as DNA, the CDR3 is TGTGCCAGCAGTAAACCCGGGACGTCGGTTGAAGCTTTCTTT.

The chain uses TRBV28 and TRBJ1-6; D unclear. The V gene's germline CDR1 is MDHEN and CDR2 SYDVKM. V was pared by 6 bases and J by 7 bases, with 7 bases between. The CDR3 sequence is 12 residues long. The CDR3 region is CASRRTNSPLHF. Here the CDR3 DNA reads TGTGCCAGCAGGAGGACCAATTCACCCCTCCACTTT.

V usage is TRBV7-9 and J usage is TRBJ2-6, with D possibly TRBD2 on 5 matching bases. The germline V and J ends were trimmed by 5 bases and 1 base, with 15 bases remaining between them. CDR3 length: 17 residues. Germline V gene lookup returns CDR1 SEHNR and CDR2 FQNEAQ (reference sequence). Written as DNA, the CDR3 is TGTGCCAGCAGCCCGGGGTGGGCGCGTTCTGGGGCCAACGTCCTGACTTTC. It yields the protein CASSPGWARSGANVLTF.

CDR3 DNA: TGTGCCAGCAGCCTAGCGGCCTCGACCGAGCAGTACTTC. Amino acids: CASSLAASTEQYF. The chain recombines TRBV14 with TRBJ2-7; a possible D gene is TRBD2 (6 bases). The CDR3 is made up of 13 amino acids. Looked up from germline, CDR1 is SGHDN and CDR2 is FVKESK. V shed 4 bases and J shed 6 bases, with 13 bases lying between them.

The sample holds one count of this clone. This CDR3 is CSVEQGQRYEQYF. As DNA, the CDR3 is TGCAGCGTTGAACAGGGACAACGTTACGAGCAGTACTTC. The V and J genes are TRBV29-1 and TRBJ2-7, with a tentative D call TRBD1 (6 bases). The length of the CDR3 is 13 residues. With 2 bases removed from V and 4 bases from J, the gap between germline ends came to 12 bases. From germline, CDR1 is SQVTM and CDR2 ANQGSEA.

The rearrangement links TRBV9 to TRBJ1-2; D is uncertain. The germline V and J ends were trimmed by 2 bases and 2 bases, with 7 bases remaining between them. Germline assignment: CDR1 SGDLS and CDR2 YYNGEE. This CDR3 is built from 13 residues. This CDR3 is CASSVRENYGYTF. In nucleotides, the CDR3 is TGTGCCAGCAGCGTGCGGGAGAACTATGGCTACACCTTC.

With regard to this clone: This CDR3 is also generated by other DNA sequences in the sample. The chain couples TRBV7-9 to TRBJ1-2; D unclear. From germline, CDR1 is SEHNR and CDR2 FQNEAQ (reference sequence). The CDR3 is 13 amino acids. V shed 5 bases and J shed 2 bases, with 9 bases lying between them. CDR3 protein: CASSPTENYGYTF. CDR3 DNA: TGTGCCAGCAGCCCCACTGAAAACTATGGCTACACCTTC.

This chain connects TRBV6-1 to TRBJ1-3; a possible D gene is TRBD1 (5 bases). Deletions cut 2 bases from V and 2 bases from J, with 10 bases between. The CDR3 totals 15 residues. Looked up from germline, CDR1 is MNHNS and CDR2 is SASEGT. CDR3: CASSEIAGPGNTIYF. The CDR3 bases are TGTGCCAGCAGTGAAATCGCAGGGCCTGGAAACACCATATATTTT.

CDR3 amino acids: CASSTRTGGSYEQYF. In DNA form, the CDR3 reads TGTGCCAGCAGTACGAGGACAGGGGGCTCCTACGAGCAGTACTTC. The rearrangement joins TRBV6-5 to TRBJ2-7; 10 nucleotides match TRBD1. Germline V lookup: CDR1 MNHEY, CDR2 SVGAGI. J gave up 0 bases and V 5 bases, and 4 bases lay outside the gene matches. The CDR3 loop spans 15 amino acids.

Concerning this clone itself: One end of the junction fails to match germline, which may point to a read error. The rearrangement links TRBV18 to TRBJ1-3; 8 bases fit TRBD1. The CDR3 consists of 11 residues. The germline CDR1 and CDR2 sequences are KGHSH and LQKENI. The CDR3 bases are TGTGCCAGCTCACCGGACAGGGAGGTTCATTTT. This gives the protein CASSPDREVHF.

This sequence joins TRBV9 and TRBJ1-3, with D hard to call. This CDR3 is built from 15 residues. Trimming shortened V by 0 bases and J by 4 bases, and 11 bases separated the two germline ends. From germline, CDR1 is SGDLS and CDR2 YYNGEE. The CDR3 loop is CASSVGVVPGNTIYF. The CDR3 DNA reads as TGTGCCAGCAGCGTAGGTGTGGTTCCGGGAAACACCATATATTTT.